The sequence of this T cell receptor (beta chain) was determined in a study of blood T cell repertoires in COVID-19. Study information: Samples taken during acute and convalescent COVID-19 were collected in the United States, Italy and Spain. From T cells, B-cell-depleted T cells, or PBMCs came the material, which was cDNA or gDNA.

In this sample, this clone turned up once. V lost 1 base and J lost 0, with 13 bases in between. The CDR3 totals 17 residues. Germline lookup yields CDR1 KGHDR and CDR2 SFDVKD. Study processing details: Using reference gene primer amplification, nucleated cell counts were estimated. Generated by immunoSEQ multiplex PCR, the TCRdb table keeps only in-frame clones and is missing some. V and J calls and clone size are given by that table; D and trimming were obtained from the DNA. The sample contains approximately 97,000 clones, about 91% of which appear only once. This TCR was recovered from a man aged 18-30 years with acute or convalescent COVID-19. The sequenced sample was peripheral blood. This chain uses TRBV24-1 with TRBJ2-3, with a weak D call TRBD1 (5 bases). The CDR3 nucleotides are TGTGCCACCAGTGATTTTCGCAGGGCTGCTAGCACAGATACGCAGTATTTT. Its translation: CATSDFRRAASTDTQYF.